These T cell receptor beta chains were read from a single sample in a study of metastatic and nonmetastatic thyroid tumors. TCRdb re-analyzed the PCR reads through MiXCR. The top ten clones hold about 3.3% of a sample with tens of thousands of clones, approximately 26% of them seen once. Specimen: blood. These receptors originate from a male donor with papillary thyroid cancer or a benign thyroid nodule (not recorded which). Some clones in this sample may be carry-over from other donors' samples. Each CDR3 is given with its conserved first and last residue. The D gene is left open where the match is weak. The size field is filled for only some rows; it gives once, few, many or a size class.

v_gene	abundance	d_gene	j_gene	CDR3aa	CDR3nt
TRBV7-2	.	.	TRBJ1-6	CASSLVVEGWSPLHF	TGTGCCAGCAGCTTAGTAGTCGAGGGCTGGTCACCCCTCCACTTT
TRBV28	few	.	TRBJ2-7	CASNLIGQGTYEQYF	TGTGCCAGTAACCTAATTGGGCAGGGAACCTACGAGCAGTACTTC
TRBV11-2	.	TRBD1	TRBJ2-2	CASSRDRDTGELFF	TGTGCCAGCAGCCGTGACAGGGACACCGGGGAGCTGTTTTTT
TRBV28	many	TRBD2	TRBJ2-3	CATQAPAGGSDTQYF	TGTGCCACACAGGCCCCGGCGGGGGGGTCAGATACGCAGTATTTT
TRBV7-2	.	TRBD1	TRBJ2-7	CASSFDRDRAYEQYF	TGTGCCAGCAGCTTTGACCGGGACAGGGCCTACGAGCAGTACTTC
TRBV24-1	.	TRBD1	TRBJ1-4	CATGETGVNEKLFF	TGTGCCACCGGTGAGACAGGGGTTAATGAAAAACTGTTTTTT
TRBV28	.	.	TRBJ1-3	CASSFNPGPPNF	TGTGCCAGCAGTTTCAATCCCGGGCCTCCGAATTTT
TRBV28	few	.	TRBJ2-7	CASSFGGSSYEQYF	TGTGCCAGCAGTTTCGGGGGAAGCTCCTACGAGCAGTACTTC
TRBV5-8	many	.	TRBJ2-3	CASSLDGVTDTQYF	TGTGCCAGCAGCTTGGATGGGGTCACAGATACGCAGTATTTT
TRBV5-1	many	.	TRBJ1-1	CASSSDATEAFF	TGCGCCAGCAGCTCCGACGCCACTGAAGCTTTCTTT
TRBV5-1	.	.	TRBJ2-1	CSSSSVYNEQFF	TGCTCCAGCAGCTCAGTTTACAATGAGCAGTTCTTC